One and the same sample provided the 17 T cell receptor beta chains below, sequenced in a study of T cell changes during pregnancy in multiple sclerosis. Assay used: immunoSEQ multiplex PCR; TCRdb lists only in-frame clones, some missing. The sample lists tens of thousands of clones, roughly 91% occurring once. Sequences were derived from peripheral blood, sampled in the first trimester of pregnancy. The origin of the receptors is a female donor with multiple sclerosis, enrolled in a pregnancy study.

The chain is built from TRBV4-1 and TRBJ2-1, with 8 bases lining up with TRBD2. With 4 bases clipped from V and 4 bases from J, the junction kept 9 bases outside the gene matches. The CDR3 extends over 16 amino acids. Germline CDR1 reads MGHRA; CDR2 reads YSYEKL. This CDR3 reads CASSPRGGGSYNEQFF. CDR3 nucleotides: TGCGCCAGCAGCCCTAGGGGCGGGGGGTCTTACAATGAGCAGTTCTTC.

This chain uses TRBV5-1 with TRBJ2-7, with 9 nucleotides matching TRBD1. The CDR3 spans 15 residues. Germline assignment: CDR1 SGHRS and CDR2 YFSETQ. The J segment lost 3 bases and the V segment lost 5 bases, leaving 9 bases of the junction unmatched. Written as DNA, the CDR3 is TGCGCCAGCAGTGGTGATACAGGGGGCTTCTACGAGCAGTACTTC. This encodes CASSGDTGGFYEQYF. Variable domain in full (rest from reference TRBV5-1 and TRBJ2-7): KAGVTQTPRYLIKTRGQQVTLSCSPISGHRSVSWYQQTPGQGLQFLFEYFSETQRNKGNFPGRFSGRQFSNSRSEMNVSTLELGDSALYLCASSGDTGGFYEQYFGPGTRLTVT.

The chain couples TRBV5-1 to TRBJ2-1; 12 nucleotides match TRBD1. Losses at the gene ends were 4 bases for V and 7 bases for J; bases not matched to a gene: 12. This CDR3 spans 17 amino acids. The germline gives CDR1 SGHRS, CDR2 YFSETQ. The CDR3 spells CASSPKKLGQGANEQFF. The CDR3 region has the DNA TGCGCCAGCAGCCCTAAAAAACTGGGACAGGGGGCGAATGAGCAGTTCTTC.

The chain combines TRBV6-5 with TRBJ1-5, with a tentative D call TRBD1 (5 bases). V shed 2 bases and J shed 9 bases, with 14 bases lying between them. The CDR3 extends over 14 amino acids. Germline-derived CDR1 and CDR2 are MNHEY and SVGAGI. CDR3 in amino acids: CASSYGQGLGPQHF. The CDR3 DNA reads TGTGCCAGCAGTTACGGTCAGGGCCTAGGGCCCCAGCATTTT.

This clone showed up just once. This chain uses TRBV9 with TRBJ2-5, with TRBD2 matching 12 bases. The V gene's germline CDR1 is SGDLS and CDR2 YYNGEE. V was pared by 0 bases and J by 5 bases, with 5 bases of the junction left unmatched. The CDR3 is 16 amino acids. CDR3 in DNA: TGTGCCAGCAGCGTAGCTAGCGGGAGGGGTGTGGAGACCCAGTACTTC. Translation: CASSVASGRGVETQYF.

The CDR3, as DNA: TGTGCCAGCAGTGGATATCAGGGGCGAAACTATGGCTACACCTTC. Translating gives CASSGYQGRNYGYTF. The V and J genes are TRBV25-1 and TRBJ1-2; TRBD1 might be the D (6 bases). Between the trimmed V and J ends, which lost 4 bases and 2 bases, there was a span of 14 bases. Germline loops: CDR1 MGHDK, CDR2 SYGVNS. This CDR3 has 15 amino acids.

In this sample, this clone turned up a few times. This chain joins TRBV7-2 and TRBJ1-6; 7 bases agree with TRBD1. CDR1 and CDR2 (germline): SGHTA, FQGNSA. This CDR3 contains 16 residues. Losses at the gene ends were 2 bases for V and 9 bases for J; bases not matched to a gene: 10. CDR3 nucleotides: TGTGCCAGCAGCTTATGGGCACAGGGGTTGGGTTCACCCCTCCACTTT. It specifies CASSLWAQGLGSPLHF. The entire variable domain, with the rest obtained from reference TRBV7-2 and TRBJ1-6, is as follows: GAGVSQSPSNKVTEKGKDVELRCDPISGHTALYWYRQSLGQGLEFLIYFQGNSAPDKSGLPSDRFSAERTGGSVSTLTIQRTQQEDSAVYLCASSLWAQGLGSPLHFGNGTRLTVT.

V gene TRBV5-5 combines with J gene TRBJ2-2; TRBD2 might be the D (5 bases). This CDR3 spans 13 amino acids. The germline V and J ends were trimmed by 0 bases and 6 bases, with 6 bases remaining between them. CDR1 SGHKS and CDR2 YYEKEE come from the germline V gene (reference sequence). The DNA of the CDR3 is TGTGCCAGCAGCTTGGGAGGGCCCGGGGAGCTGTTTTTT. It codes for CASSLGGPGELFF.

The chain has TRBV4-2 and TRBJ2-7, with D tentatively TRBD1 (6 bases). V was clipped by 0 bases and J by 2 bases, with 23 bases between them. The germline V gene encodes CDR1 LGHNA and CDR2 YNFKEQ. This CDR3 has 19 residues. This CDR3 is CASSQDLFWRQVPPYEQYF. The CDR3 nucleotides read TGTGCCAGCAGCCAAGACTTATTTTGGAGACAGGTGCCCCCCTACGAGCAGTACTTC.

The chain recombines TRBV18 with TRBJ1-3; D is uncertain. The CDR3 covers 15 residues. V was pared by 3 bases and J by 0 bases, with 9 bases between. The germline gives CDR1 KGHSH, CDR2 LQKENI. CDR3: CASSPDFVSGNTIYF. CDR3 DNA sequence: TGTGCCAGCTCACCGGACTTCGTCTCTGGAAACACCATATATTTT.

CDR3 coding DNA: TGTGCCAGCAGTGGGACCTCCCCGGGGGGCTACACCTTC. It encodes CASSGTSPGGYTF. The rearrangement uses TRBV25-1 and TRBJ1-2; D uncertain. Germline V gene sequence: CDR1 MGHDK, CDR2 SYGVNS. The CDR3 loop spans 13 amino acids. The V end was cut by 4 bases, the J end by 8 bases, with 14 bases between.

The chain carries TRBV4-3 and TRBJ1-2; 7 positions match TRBD1. Germline loops: CDR1 LGHNA, CDR2 YSLEER. The CDR3 contains 15 residues. With 5 bases clipped from V and 1 base from J, the junction kept 7 bases outside the gene matches. The CDR3 nucleotides are TGCGCCAGCAGCTTCAGGGGGACAGATAACTATGGCTACACCTTC. It translates to CASSFRGTDNYGYTF.

The rearrangement links TRBV7-8 to TRBJ2-5; D possibly corresponds to TRBD1 (6 bases). The CDR3 totals 15 residues. Trimming left V 1 base short and J 5 bases short, with 14 bases between. Germline V gene lookup returns CDR1 SGHVS and CDR2 FQNEAQ. The chain's CDR3 is CASSLGLQGRETQYF. Written as DNA, the CDR3 is TGTGCCAGCAGCTTAGGGCTACAGGGACGGGAGACCCAGTACTTC.

The sample holds a few counts of this clone. The J gene is TRBJ1-5, the V gene TRBV25-1, with a tentative D call TRBD1 (5 bases). V dropped 3 bases and J dropped 5 bases, with 5 bases sitting between them. The CDR3 has 12 residues. CDR1 and CDR2 (germline): MGHDK, SYGVNS. This CDR3 reads CASSDRDQPQHF. The CDR3, as DNA: TGTGCCAGCAGTGACAGGGATCAGCCCCAGCATTTT.

The chain links TRBV7-9 to TRBJ1-2, with D unclear. V lost 4 bases and J 3 bases, leaving 12 bases between the germline ends. The CDR3 is 14 amino acids. The germline CDR1 and CDR2 sequences are SEHNR and FQNEAQ (reference sequence). In DNA, the CDR3 is TGTGCCAGCAGCTCCCCGTTGGCGGACTATGGCTACACCTTC. This codes for CASSSPLADYGYTF.

This clone was counted only a few times. The chain links TRBV5-1 to TRBJ1-6; D perhaps matches TRBD1 (5 bases). The V gene lost 1 base and the J gene lost 7 bases, with 9 bases spanning the gap. The CDR3 is 14 amino acids. CDR1 is SGHRS, CDR2 YFSETQ, per germline. DNA for the CDR3: TGCGCCAGCAGCTTGACAGGCCCCAATTCACCCCTCCACTTT. It yields the protein CASSLTGPNSPLHF.

This chain connects TRBV4-3 to TRBJ2-3; 11 bases are a match to TRBD2. The length of the CDR3 is 14 residues. V trimming: 4 bases; J trimming: 5 bases; junction bases outside the gene matches: 2. Germline assignment: CDR1 LGHNA and CDR2 YSLEER. The CDR3 DNA is TGCGCCAGCAGCCCCGGGACTAGCGGAGATACGCAGTATTTT. Protein sequence: CASSPGTSGDTQYF.